This T cell receptor beta chain was captured by sequencing in a study of T-cell memory formation after mild COVID-19. Study in general: In these data, TCR clusters were largely donor specific. Overall study findings and caveats: A second wave of clones peaked on day 37, and their SARS-CoV-2 specificity went unconfirmed.

Constant-segment primers served in 5'RACE that generated TCR alpha and TCR beta cDNA libraries bearing sample barcodes and UMIs. TCRdb independently ran MiXCR on the 5' RACE reads; one entry per CDR3 protein. The sample lists 40,000 or so distinct CDR3 sequences; over 6.5% were seen once. This clonotype came up many times. The antigen remains undetermined. The CDR3 covers 13 residues. V lost 4 bases, J lost 7 bases, and 11 bases lay in between. CDR1 DFQATT and CDR2 SNEGSKA come from the germline V gene (reference sequence). This clonotype was obtained from an adult who had mild COVID-19 (a few samples of this study predate the infection). Cell type and time point are not known. Sequenced input: PBMCs or a T cell subset sorted from them (not recorded which). The chain has TRBV20-1 and TRBJ1-6; D is possibly TRBD1 (6 bases). The CDR3: CSATRGGNSPLHF. The CDR3 DNA sequence: TGCAGTGCTACGAGGGGGGGAAATTCACCCCTCCACTTT.